Below, one T cell receptor beta chain is given with its context. This clone was detected only a few times. This receptor's antigen is unknown. Base quality data are lacking; no much larger clone is found one base away. The sample is drawn from a study of blood T cell repertoires in COVID-19 (TCRdb year 2020). Concerning the study at large: Samples covering the acute and convalescent phases of COVID-19 were provided by collaborators in the United States, Italy and Spain. The material from the prospective study consisted of cDNA or gDNA derived from T cells, B-cell-depleted T cells, or PBMCs. Subjects who had been exposed to COVID-19, were actively infected with it, or had recovered from it provided the deeply sampled blood TCRbeta repertoires that made up the dataset. The repertoires were made available in a free public database intended to serve as a resource for research on the immune response to SARS-CoV-2. The samples were drawn from two sources: the first 160 participants of the ongoing ImmuneRACE study, and 1,000 to 1,500 subjects contributed by 6 global collaborators. The sample metadata nearly always contained a de-identified subject ID, COVID-19 status, age in years and sex. Where available, HLA class I and class II types were obtained from metadata supplied by the sample provider rather than from assay-based typing.

Collaborating institutions collected whole blood in K2EDTA tubes following their own protocols. For TCRbeta analysis, collaborators shipped samples in one of three forms: frozen whole blood, isolated PBMCs, or DNA extracted from either of those sample types. Including cysteine and phenylalanine, the CDR3 has 16 amino acids. Only the CDR3 DNA is retained, 48 bases long and in frame from the first base. CDR1 and CDR2 were assigned from the germline V gene as SGHVS and FQNEAQ. The trim is 5 bases for V and 7 bases for J, with a gap of 18 bases between the germline ends. General findings and caveats noted by the study authors: The quantity of clinical and demographic metadata differed by source and by participant and was supplied without curation.

The immunoSEQ Assay, a bias-controlled multiplex PCR, was used to amplify TCRbeta CDR3 regions from genomic DNA. The source study handled its data this way. Nucleated cell counts per sample were estimated from amplification of reference gene primers within the assay. To quantify the absolute abundance of each unique TCRbeta CDR3 rearrangement, sequence reads were collapsed and filtered. For each sample, productive Simpson clonality was calculated as the square root of Simpson's diversity index across productive rearrangements. TCRdb's version of the immuneACCESS table is confined to in-frame rearrangements and falls short of the full clone set. An unresolved V gene accounts for under half of the shortfall where checked; the remainder is of unknown origin. V and J calls and clone size follow that table, whereas D and trimming were derived from the DNA. This sample lists 250,000 or so clones; 80% to 85% were detected once. Roughly 3.3% of the sample rests with the top ten.

The rearranged segments are TRBV7-8 and TRBJ1-6, and possibly TRBD1, on 5 matching bases. The specimen sequenced was peripheral blood. This sequence was found in a woman aged 18-35 years with acute or convalescent COVID-19. The CDR3 region reads CASSITVAGPNSPLHF. In nucleotides, the sequence is TGTGCCAGCAGCATAACCGTGGCAGGGCCAAATTCACCCCTCCACTTT.